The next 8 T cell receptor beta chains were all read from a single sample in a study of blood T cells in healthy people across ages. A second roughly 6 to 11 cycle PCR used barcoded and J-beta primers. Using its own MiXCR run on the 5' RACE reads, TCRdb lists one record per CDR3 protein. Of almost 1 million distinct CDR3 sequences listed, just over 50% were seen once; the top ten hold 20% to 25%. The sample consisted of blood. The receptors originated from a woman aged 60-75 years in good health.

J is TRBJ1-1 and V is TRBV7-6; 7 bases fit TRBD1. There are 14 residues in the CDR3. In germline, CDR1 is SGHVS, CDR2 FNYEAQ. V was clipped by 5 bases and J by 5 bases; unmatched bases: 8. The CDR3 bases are TGTGCCAGCAGCGTGCAGGGGGTTGGTACTGAAGCTTTCTTT. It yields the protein CASSVQGVGTEAFF. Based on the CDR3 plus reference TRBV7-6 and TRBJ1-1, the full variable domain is GAGVSQSPRYKVTKRGQDVALRCDPISGHVSLYWYRQALGQGPEFLTYFNYEAQQDKSGLPNDRFSAERPEGSISTLTIQRTEQRDSAMYRCASSVQGVGTEAFFGQGTRLTVV.

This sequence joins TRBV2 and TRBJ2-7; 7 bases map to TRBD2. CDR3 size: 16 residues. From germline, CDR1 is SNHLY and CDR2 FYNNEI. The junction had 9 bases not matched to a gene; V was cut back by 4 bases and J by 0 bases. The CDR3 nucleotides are TGTGCCAGCAGTGTGTCGCGGGAGCCCCGCTCCTACGAGCAGTACTTC. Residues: CASSVSREPRSYEQYF.

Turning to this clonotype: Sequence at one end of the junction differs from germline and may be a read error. The CDR3 sequence: CTSSFSGPRSNQPQHF. The CDR3 region has the DNA TGTACCAGCAGCTTTTCAGGGCCCCGGAGCAATCAGCCCCAGCATTTT. The chain carries TRBV7-9 and TRBJ1-5; the D gene is possibly TRBD1 (5 bases). The CDR3 loop spans 16 amino acids. Germline V gene sequence: CDR1 SEHNR, CDR2 FQNEAQ (reference sequence).

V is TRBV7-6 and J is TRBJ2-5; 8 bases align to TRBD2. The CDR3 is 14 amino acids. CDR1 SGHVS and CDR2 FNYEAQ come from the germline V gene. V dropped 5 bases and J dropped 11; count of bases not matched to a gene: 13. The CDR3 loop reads CASSVSAGGPEQYF. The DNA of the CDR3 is TGTGCCAGCAGCGTAAGCGCGGGGGGCCCTGAGCAGTACTTC.

The CDR3 spells CSGGTGSDTEAFF. CDR3 DNA sequence: TGCAGCGGGGGAACAGGGTCAGACACTGAAGCTTTCTTT. The chain carries TRBV29-1 and TRBJ1-1; maybe TRBD1 (6 bases). The V and J ends lost 7 bases and 3 bases respectively, with 15 bases between them. The germline gives CDR1 SQVTM, CDR2 ANQGSEA. The CDR3 has 13 amino acids.

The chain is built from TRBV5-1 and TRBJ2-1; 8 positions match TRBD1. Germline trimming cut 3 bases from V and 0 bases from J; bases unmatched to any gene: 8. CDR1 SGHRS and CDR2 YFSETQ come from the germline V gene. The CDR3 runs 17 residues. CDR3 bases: TGCGCCAGCAGCTCCGGACAGGGTTTAAGCTCCTACAATGAGCAGTTCTTC. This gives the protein CASSSGQGLSSYNEQFF.

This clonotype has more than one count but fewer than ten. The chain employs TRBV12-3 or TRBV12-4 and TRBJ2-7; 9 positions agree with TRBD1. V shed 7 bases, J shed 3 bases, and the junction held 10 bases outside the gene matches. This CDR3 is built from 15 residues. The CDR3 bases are TGTGCCAGCACCCGAACCGGGACAGGGATCTACGAGCAGTACTTC. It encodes CASTRTGTGIYEQYF.

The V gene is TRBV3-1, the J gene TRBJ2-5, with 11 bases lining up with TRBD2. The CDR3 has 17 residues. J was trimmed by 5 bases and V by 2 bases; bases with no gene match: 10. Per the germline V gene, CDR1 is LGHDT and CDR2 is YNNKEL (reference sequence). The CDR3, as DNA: TGTGCCAGCAGCCAACAGACTAGCGGGATTTTTTGGGAGACCCAGTACTTC. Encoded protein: CASSQQTSGIFWETQYF.